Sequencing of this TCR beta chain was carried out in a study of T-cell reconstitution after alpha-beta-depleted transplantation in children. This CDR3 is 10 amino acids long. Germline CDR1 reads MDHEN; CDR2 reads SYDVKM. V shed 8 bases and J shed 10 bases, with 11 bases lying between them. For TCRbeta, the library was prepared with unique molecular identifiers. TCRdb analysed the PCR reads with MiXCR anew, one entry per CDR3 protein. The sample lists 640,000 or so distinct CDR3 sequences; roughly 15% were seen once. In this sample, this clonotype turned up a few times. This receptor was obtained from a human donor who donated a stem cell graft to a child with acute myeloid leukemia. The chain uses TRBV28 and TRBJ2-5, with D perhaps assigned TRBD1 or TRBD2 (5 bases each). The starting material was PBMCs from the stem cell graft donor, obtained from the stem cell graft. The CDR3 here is CASGKRGQYF. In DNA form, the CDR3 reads TGTGCCAGCGGAAAGAGGGGCCAGTACTTC.